These 23 T cell receptor beta chains originate from one sample sequenced in a study of T cells in Graves' hyperthyroidism and ophthalmopathy. RNA transcripts were the template for amplifying TCR beta CDR3 regions. The HTBI primer set was used in a first-round RT-PCR of the TCR CDR3. TCRdb re-called the multiplex PCR reads through MiXCR, storing one row per CDR3 protein. Of under 650,000 distinct CDR3 sequences in the sample, around 15% were seen once. Sequencing was performed on blood. These receptors all stem from a woman aged 25 to 45 with Graves' hyperthyroidism.

This chain joins TRBV20-1 and TRBJ1-2; D gene unclear. The CDR3 is 13 residues long. CDR1 and CDR2 (germline): DFQATT, SNEGSKA (reference sequence). V was pared by 7 bases and J by 0 bases, with 12 bases between. The CDR3 sequence is CSVPDGTNYGYTF. The CDR3 bases are TGCAGTGTGCCGGATGGGACTAACTATGGCTACACCTTC.

This clonotype was picked up a small number of times. The chain recombines TRBV12-5 with TRBJ2-1; 11 bases align to TRBD1. Germline V lookup: CDR1 LGHNT, CDR2 FRNRAP. With 0 bases clipped from V and 6 bases from J, the junction kept 4 bases outside the gene matches. The CDR3 has 16 residues. The CDR3 DNA is TGTGCTAGTGGTTTGGTAGGGACAGGGGGTCGCAATGAGCAGTTCTTC. It encodes CASGLVGTGGRNEQFF.

The J gene is TRBJ2-1, the V gene TRBV9; no clear D. The CDR3 runs to 10 residues. V was pared by 7 bases and J by 2 bases, with 1 base between. Germline V gene data show CDR1 as SGDLS and CDR2 as YYNGEE. The CDR3 is CASPYNEQFF. In nucleotides, the CDR3 is TGTGCCAGCCCCTACAATGAGCAGTTCTTC.

This clonotype was seen at least ten times. This chain connects TRBV10-3 to TRBJ2-7, with 10 bases that match TRBD2. The CDR3 length is 14 residues. V was pared by 4 bases and J by 6 bases, with 6 bases of the junction left unmatched. CDR1 is ENHRY and CDR2 is SYGVKD in the germline V gene. This chain's CDR3 is CAISGAGGPPEQYF. CDR3 nucleotides: TGTGCCATCAGTGGAGCGGGAGGGCCTCCCGAGCAGTACTTC.

This clonotype was counted between two and nine times. The chain couples TRBV9 to TRBJ1-1; possible D gene TRBD1, 6 bases. V was cut by 5 bases and J by 11 bases, with 22 bases left in between. The V gene's germline CDR1 is SGDLS and CDR2 YYNGEE. The CDR3 has 14 residues. CDR3 sequence: CASSYGQSPLGAFF. The CDR3 DNA is TGTGCCAGCAGTTATGGACAGTCCCCCTTAGGGGCTTTCTTT.

At least ten counts were recorded for this clonotype. This chain links TRBV7-2 with TRBJ1-2; D gene unclear. CDR3 length: 14 amino acids. In germline, CDR1 is SGHTA, CDR2 FQGNSA. The V and J ends lost 1 base and 2 bases respectively, with 8 bases between them. The CDR3 DNA follows: TGTGCCAGCAGCTTAGATTACAGAAACTATGGCTACACCTTC. Amino acids: CASSLDYRNYGYTF.

This clonotype was recorded at least ten times. The J gene is TRBJ2-7, the V gene TRBV2; a weak D match, TRBD1 (6 bases). Germline V lookup: CDR1 SNHLY, CDR2 FYNNEI. Trimming removed 6 bases from V and 3 bases from J, with 15 bases in between. CDR3 length equals 14 residues. The chain's CDR3 is CASSTDRDLYEQYF. The CDR3 DNA sequence: TGTGCCAGCAGCACGGACAGAGACCTCTACGAGCAGTACTTC. Combining the CDR3 with reference TRBV2 and TRBJ2-7 gives the whole variable domain EPEVTQTPSHQVTQMGQEVILRCVPISNHLYFYWYRQILGQKVEFLVSFYNNEISEKSEIFDDQFSVERPDGSNFTLKIRSTKLEDSAMYFCASSTDRDLYEQYFGPGTRLTVT.

This clonotype has more than one count but fewer than ten. J is TRBJ2-3 and V is TRBV20-1; the D is unclear. CDR1 DFQATT and CDR2 SNEGSKA come from the germline V gene (reference sequence). The CDR3 covers 12 residues. V shed 1 base and J shed 4 bases, with 6 bases lying between them. Here the CDR3 reads CSARGPADTQYF. The CDR3 DNA follows: TGCAGTGCTAGAGGCCCTGCAGATACGCAGTATTTT.

This clonotype was counted between two and nine times. The rearrangement joins TRBV29-1 to TRBJ2-1; TRBD1 matches at 10 bases. With V trimmed by 6 bases and J by 7 bases, 3 bases remained unmatched. The CDR3 totals 12 residues. Germline V gene sequence: CDR1 SQVTM, CDR2 ANQGSEA. The CDR3 loop reads CSVRQGANEQFF. The CDR3 coding sequence is TGCAGCGTCAGACAGGGGGCAAATGAGCAGTTCTTC.

This clonotype was seen at least ten times. This chain links TRBV11-2 with TRBJ2-1; 14 bases match TRBD2. This CDR3 comprises 16 residues. CDR1 SGHAT and CDR2 FQNNGV come from the germline V gene. V gave up 5 bases and J gave up 10 bases; unmatched junction bases: 10. The DNA for the CDR3 is TGTGCCAGCAGCCATTGGGGACTAGCGGGAGAGGGGGAGCAGTTCTTC. Protein product: CASSHWGLAGEGEQFF.

Comments on this clonotype: This may be a read error, as it is one base from a much larger clone. The CDR3 region is CASSSRAGDNNEQFF. In DNA, the CDR3 is TGTGCCAGCAGTTCAAGAGCGGGAGATAACAATGAGCAGTTCTTC. The chain couples TRBV27 to TRBJ2-1; 8 positions agree with TRBD2. The germline gives CDR1 MNHEY, CDR2 SMNVEV (reference sequence). V trimming: 4 bases; J trimming: 5 bases; junction bases outside the gene matches: 7. This CDR3 is 15 amino acids long.

V is TRBV29-1 and J is TRBJ2-4; D not resolved. Germline lookup yields CDR1 SQVTM and CDR2 ANQGSEA. The CDR3 spans 13 residues. V was shortened by 3 bases and J by 8 bases, with 14 bases between the two germline ends. This CDR3 reads CSVEAAFADIQYF. DNA of the CDR3: TGCAGCGTTGAGGCAGCTTTCGCGGACATTCAGTACTTC.

This chain connects TRBV20-1 to TRBJ1-2; tentatively, D is TRBD1 (6 bases). The germline V gene encodes CDR1 DFQATT and CDR2 SNEGSKA (reference sequence). The germline V and J ends were trimmed by 6 bases and 2 bases, with 22 bases remaining between them. The CDR3 is 16 residues long. The CDR3: CSARGPSGRGNYGYTF. As DNA, the CDR3 is TGCAGTGCCAGGGGTCCTTCCGGGAGGGGAAACTATGGCTACACCTTC.

The chain employs TRBV19 and TRBJ2-3, with 8 bases aligning to TRBD1. The CDR3 loop spans 15 amino acids. V gave up 4 bases and J gave up 0 bases; unmatched junction bases: 3. In germline, CDR1 is LNHDA, CDR2 SQIVND (reference sequence). CDR3 in DNA: TGTGCCAGTAGTACTTGGACAGGGAGCACAGATACGCAGTATTTT. Translating gives CASSTWTGSTDTQYF. The full variable domain, rest sourced from reference TRBV19 and TRBJ2-3, is DGGITQSPKYLFRKEGQNVTLSCEQNLNHDAMYWYRQDPGQGLRLIYYSQIVNDFQKGDIAEGYSVSREKKESFPLTVTSAQKNPTAFYLCASSTWTGSTDTQYFGPGTRLTVL.

In this sample, this clonotype turned up once. The rearrangement links TRBV9 to TRBJ2-2, with 7 bases lining up with TRBD2. The CDR3 consists of 15 residues. The germline gives CDR1 SGDLS, CDR2 YYNGEE. V shed 6 bases and J 6 bases; nucleotides not matched to a gene: 11. Here the CDR3 reads CASTPGGSKAGELFF. CDR3 nucleotide sequence: TGTGCCAGCACCCCGGGCGGGAGTAAGGCCGGGGAGCTGTTTTTT. The variable domain in full, completed from reference TRBV9 and TRBJ2-2, reads DSGVTQTPKHLITATGQRVTLRCSPRSGDLSVYWYQQSLDQGLQFLIQYYNGEERAKGNILERFSAQQFPDLHSELNLSSLELGDSALYFCASTPGGSKAGELFFGEGSRLTVL.

V is TRBV11-3 and J is TRBJ1-1; 10 nucleotides agree with TRBD1. The CDR3 extends over 17 amino acids. The germline CDR1 and CDR2 sequences are SGHNT and YENEEA. V shed 1 base, J shed 0 bases, and the junction held 5 bases outside the gene matches. This CDR3 reads CASSLGDRGRMNTEAFF. The CDR3 nucleotides read TGTGCCAGCAGCTTAGGGGACAGGGGTCGTATGAACACTGAAGCTTTCTTT.

In this sample, this clonotype turned up many times. This rearrangement joins TRBV30 to TRBJ1-1, with D hard to call. Trimming pared 4 bases from V and 4 bases from J, leaving 7 bases between. The CDR3 is 11 amino acids. Germline CDR1 GTSNPN, CDR2 SVGIG (reference sequence). The CDR3 DNA reads TGTGCCTGGACAGGTCCCACTGAAGCTTTCTTT. Residues: CAWTGPTEAFF.

This clonotype was recorded at least ten times. The chain carries TRBV11-2 and TRBJ2-3, with D tentatively TRBD2 (6 bases). The CDR3 runs 15 residues. The germline V and J ends were trimmed by 4 bases and 3 bases, with 14 bases remaining between them. Germline CDR1 reads SGHAT; CDR2 reads FQNNGV. CDR3 residues: CASSSGGWGTDTQYF. The CDR3 DNA is TGTGCCAGCAGCTCCGGGGGATGGGGAACAGATACGCAGTATTTT. Together with reference TRBV11-2 and TRBJ2-3, the CDR3 gives the full variable domain: EAGVAQSPRYKIIEKRQSVAFWCNPISGHATLYWYQQILGQGPKLLIQFQNNGVVDDSQLPKDRFSAERLKGVDSTLKIQPAKLEDSAVYLCASSSGGWGTDTQYFGPGTRLTVL.

Regarding this clonotype: The junction departs from the called germline gene at one end, perhaps through a read error. The rearrangement uses TRBV6-1 and TRBJ2-3; possible D gene TRBD2, 6 bases. CDR3 size: 13 residues. Germline lookup yields CDR1 MNHNS and CDR2 SASEGT. The CDR3 spells CAVRRESTDTQYF. Here the CDR3 DNA reads TGCGCTGTTAGGCGGGAAAGTACAGATACGCAGTATTTT.

This clonotype has a count of ten or more. The chain joins TRBV27 to TRBJ2-3, with D unresolved. The CDR3 length is 13 residues. The V end lost 5 bases, the J end lost 8 bases, and 14 bases lay between the germline ends. Germline V gene lookup returns CDR1 MNHEY and CDR2 SMNVEV (reference sequence). The CDR3 DNA follows: TGTGCCAGCAGTGCATACAGCCGATTTACGCAGTATTTT. Its translation: CASSAYSRFTQYF.

This clonotype has just a few counts. The CDR3 spells CASSPGQKQNVLTF. The CDR3 bases are TGTGCCAGCAGCCCTGGGCAGAAACAAAACGTCCTGACTTTC. The V and J genes are TRBV7-9 and TRBJ2-6; D is unclear. The CDR3 totals 14 residues. The V gene lost 5 bases and the J gene lost 10 bases, with 15 bases spanning the gap. Germline V lookup: CDR1 SEHNR, CDR2 FQNEAQ (reference sequence). The whole variable domain, remainder taken from reference TRBV7-9 and TRBJ2-6, is DTGVSQNPRHKITKRGQNVTFRCDPISEHNRLYWYRQTLGQGPEFLTYFQNEAQLEKSRLLSDRFSAERPKGSFSTLEIQRTEQGDSAMYLCASSPGQKQNVLTFGAGSRLTVL.

This clonotype was counted between two and nine times. The genes are TRBV7-2 and TRBJ2-1, with a weak D call TRBD1 (5 bases). This CDR3 spans 16 amino acids. CDR1 is SGHTA and CDR2 is FQGNSA in the germline V gene. The V and J ends lost 0 bases and 0 bases respectively, with 9 bases between them. The CDR3 coding sequence is TGTGCCAGCAGCTTAGCAGGGGAAAGCTCCTACAATGAGCAGTTCTTC. It translates to CASSLAGESSYNEQFF.

This clonotype has ten or more counts. The chain carries TRBV12-3 or TRBV12-4 and TRBJ1-4, with 7 bases fitting TRBD1. The CDR3 has 14 amino acids. Losses at the gene ends were 7 bases for V and 7 bases for J; bases not matched to a gene: 9. CDR3 coding DNA: TGTGCCAGCACCCCTGAGGGGGCAGTTGAAAAACTGTTTTTT. As protein: CASTPEGAVEKLFF.